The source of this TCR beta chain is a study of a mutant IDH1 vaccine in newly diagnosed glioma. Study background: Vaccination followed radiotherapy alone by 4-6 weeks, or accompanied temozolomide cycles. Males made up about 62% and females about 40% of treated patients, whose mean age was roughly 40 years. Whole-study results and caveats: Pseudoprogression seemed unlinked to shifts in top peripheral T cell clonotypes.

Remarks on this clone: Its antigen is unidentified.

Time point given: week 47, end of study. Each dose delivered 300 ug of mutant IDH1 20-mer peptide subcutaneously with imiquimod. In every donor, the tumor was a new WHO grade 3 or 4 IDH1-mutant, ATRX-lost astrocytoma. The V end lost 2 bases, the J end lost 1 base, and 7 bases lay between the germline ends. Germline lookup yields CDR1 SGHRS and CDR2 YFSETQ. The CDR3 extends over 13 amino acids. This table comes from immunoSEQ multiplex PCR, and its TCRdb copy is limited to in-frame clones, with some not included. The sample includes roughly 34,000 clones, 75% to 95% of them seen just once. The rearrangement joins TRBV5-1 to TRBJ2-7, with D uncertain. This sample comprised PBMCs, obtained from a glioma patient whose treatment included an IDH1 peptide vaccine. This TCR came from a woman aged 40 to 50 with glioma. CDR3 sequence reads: CASSFGSSYEQYF. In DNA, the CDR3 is TGCGCCAGCAGCTTTGGCTCTTCCTACGAGCAGTACTTC.